The 18 T cell receptor beta chains below come from one sample, sequenced in a study of regulatory T cells in long-lasting Graves disease. Library construction for TCR beta used iRepertoire HTBI primers and Arm-PCR of CDR3 regions. A single record per CDR3 protein comes from TCRdb applying MiXCR to the multiplex PCR reads. In the table there are some 370,000 distinct CDR3 sequences, over 9.5% of which are singletons. The time point is: newly diagnosed GD, antithyroid drugs for less than 3 months. PBMCs provided the RNA from which the TCR library was made. The same sample was also used in a study of T cells in Graves' hyperthyroidism and ophthalmopathy.

Specimen: peripheral blood mononuclear cells (PBMCs), collected at new diagnosis, from a patient treated with antithyroid drugs. The receptors here all came from a woman between 18 and 30 years old with Graves disease.

This chain joins TRBV5-1 and TRBJ2-2, with D hard to call. This CDR3 is built from 14 residues. The V end lost 1 base, the J end lost 4 bases, and 8 bases lay between the germline ends. CDR1 SGHRS and CDR2 YFSETQ come from the germline V gene. The CDR3 spells CASSLIASTGELFF. DNA for the CDR3: TGCGCCAGCAGCTTGATCGCTAGCACCGGGGAGCTGTTTTTT.

This clonotype was detected ten times or more. V is TRBV27 and J is TRBJ2-5; perhaps TRBD1 as D (6 bases). Germline V CDR1 and CDR2: MNHEY, SMNVEV (reference sequence). The V end lost 4 bases, the J end lost 0 bases, and 12 bases lay between the germline ends. The CDR3 is 15 amino acids. Here the CDR3 reads CASSSRQDNQETQYF. In nucleotides, the CDR3 is TGTGCCAGCAGTTCCAGACAGGATAACCAAGAGACCCAGTACTTC.

This chain uses TRBV13 with TRBJ2-2, with 9 bases fitting TRBD1. The CDR3 has 15 amino acids. The germline gives CDR1 PRHDT, CDR2 FYEKMQ (reference sequence). With 6 bases clipped from V and 5 bases from J, the junction kept 7 bases outside the gene matches. This chain's CDR3 is CASRRQGGGTGELFF. CDR3 in DNA: TGTGCCAGCAGACGACAGGGGGGCGGAACCGGGGAGCTGTTTTTT.

This clonotype was picked up many times. The chain employs TRBV5-4 and TRBJ1-3; the D gene is possibly TRBD1 (5 bases). CDR1 and CDR2 from the germline V gene are SGHNT and YYREEE (reference sequence). The CDR3 runs to 15 residues. V dropped 4 bases and J dropped 4 bases, with 15 bases sitting between them. CDR3 coding DNA: TGTGCCAGCAGCAAACGGGACTCACTAGGAAACACCATATATTTT. Translation: CASSKRDSLGNTIYF.

This clonotype was seen only a few times. The chain combines TRBV12-3 or TRBV12-4 with TRBJ1-6; D call uncertain. This CDR3 is built from 13 residues. V was shortened by 1 base and J by 14 bases, with 12 bases between the two germline ends. The CDR3 coding sequence is TGTGCCAGCAGTTTAGGTGTCCTGCGCACCCTCCACTTT. Its protein is CASSLGVLRTLHF.

This clonotype appeared many times. V gene TRBV7-2 combines with J gene TRBJ1-6, with unresolved D. This CDR3 comprises 15 residues. From germline, CDR1 is SGHTA and CDR2 FQGNSA. The V end lost 0 bases, the J end lost 10 bases, and 13 bases lay between the germline ends. The CDR3 coding sequence is TGTGCCAGCAGCTTAGCCGGGTACCGAGGGTCACCCCTCCACTTT. Its translation: CASSLAGYRGSPLHF.

This chain uses TRBV3-1 with TRBJ2-7, with 7 positions matching TRBD2. Germline V gene sequence: CDR1 LGHDT, CDR2 YNNKEL (reference sequence). The CDR3 has 16 amino acids. Trimming cost V 5 bases and J 3 bases; bases outside gene matches: 13. CDR3 coding DNA: TGTGCCAGCAGCTCCTTTAGCGGACTAGTGTTCTACGAGCAGTACTTC. It encodes CASSSFSGLVFYEQYF.

This clonotype appeared many times. The genes are TRBV2 and TRBJ2-1, with D perhaps TRBD1 (5 bases). Germline loops: CDR1 SNHLY, CDR2 FYNNEI. The CDR3 loop spans 15 amino acids. Trimming stripped 4 bases from V and 2 bases from J, with 12 bases between. DNA of the CDR3: TGTGCCAGCAGTGCGGGTCAGGGTCCCTACAATGAGCAGTTCTTC. Translating gives CASSAGQGPYNEQFF.

Concerning this clonotype: A much larger clone lies a single base off, so this may be a read error. The rearrangement links TRBV11-2 to TRBJ2-5; weak D call: TRBD2 (6 bases). V was shortened by 0 bases and J by 4 bases, with 12 bases between the two germline ends. The germline V gene has CDR1 SGHAT and CDR2 FQNNGV. This CDR3 region has 15 residues. The CDR3: CASSLDGGSGETQYF. DNA for the CDR3: TGTGCCAGCAGCTTAGATGGGGGGAGCGGAGAGACCCAGTACTTC.

V is TRBV4-1 and J is TRBJ2-1; TRBD2 aligns across 11 bases. This CDR3 has 15 residues. CDR1 is MGHRA, CDR2 YSYEKL, per germline. V lost 4 bases and J lost 5; bases outside the gene matches: 4. The chain's CDR3 is CASSLLAGDHNEQFF. The CDR3 DNA reads as TGCGCCAGCAGCCTACTAGCGGGAGATCACAATGAGCAGTTCTTC.

A note on this clonotype: This may arise from a read error, as a much more abundant clone is one base away. The chain joins TRBV7-9 to TRBJ1-1, with TRBD1 matching 10 bases. CDR1 SEHNR and CDR2 FQNEAQ come from the germline V gene (reference sequence). The CDR3 length is 16 residues. The DNA of the CDR3 is TGTGCCAGCAGCTTACCCGGGACAGGGGAGAACGCTGAAGCTTTCTTT. This translates into CASSLPGTGENAEAFF.

The V gene is TRBV5-1, the J gene TRBJ2-7; 11 nucleotides align to TRBD1. V gave up 7 bases and J gave up 5 bases; unmatched junction bases: 8. This CDR3 contains 14 residues. Germline assignment: CDR1 SGHRS and CDR2 YFSETQ. The CDR3 is CASLLGTGGDEQYF. DNA for the CDR3: TGCGCCAGCCTGCTTGGGACAGGGGGTGACGAGCAGTACTTC. Based on the CDR3 plus reference TRBV5-1 and TRBJ2-7, the full variable domain is KAGVTQTPRYLIKTRGQQVTLSCSPISGHRSVSWYQQTPGQGLQFLFEYFSETQRNKGNFPGRFSGRQFSNSRSEMNVSTLELGDSALYLCASLLGTGGDEQYFGPGTRLTVT.

This clonotype was picked up many times. The genes are TRBV6-2 or TRBV6-3 and TRBJ1-1; D not certain. Germline V gives CDR1 MNHEY, CDR2 SVGEGT. The CDR3 has 17 amino acids. The ends were cut back, 4 bases at V and 1 base at J, with 19 bases in the middle. The DNA for the CDR3 is TGTGCCAGCAGTTTCTCTTCCCCGACTTACAGGAACACTGAAGCTTTCTTT. Translated: CASSFSSPTYRNTEAFF.

The chain carries TRBV5-1 and TRBJ2-2; D possibly corresponds to TRBD1 (6 bases). This CDR3 region has 15 residues. Germline loops: CDR1 SGHRS, CDR2 YFSETQ. Trimming cost V 0 bases and J 1 base, with 7 bases left between them. For the CDR3, the DNA is TGCGCCAGCAGCTTGGACAGGGAGAACACCGGGGAGCTGTTTTTT. Its translation is CASSLDRENTGELFF.

This clonotype was counted ten times or more. This chain links TRBV6-1 with TRBJ1-2, with TRBD1 as a possible D gene (6 bases). The CDR3 runs 15 residues. The germline gives CDR1 MNHNS, CDR2 SASEGT. Trimming cost V 6 bases and J 3 bases, with 17 bases left between them. CDR3: CASSPLGGADYGYTF. Here the CDR3 DNA reads TGTGCCAGCAGCCCCTTGGGGGGGGCCGACTATGGCTACACCTTC.

A few counts support this clonotype. This rearrangement joins TRBV5-5 to TRBJ2-7; either TRBD1 or TRBD2 may supply D (6 bases each). The CDR3 has 14 residues. Germline CDR1 reads SGHKS; CDR2 reads YYEKEE (reference sequence). Trimming left V 4 bases short and J 3 bases short, with 14 bases between. The CDR3: CASSEPGGRYEQYV. The CDR3 nucleotides read TGTGCCAGCAGCGAACCCGGGGGCCGCTACGAGCAGTACGTC.

V usage is TRBV5-1 and J usage is TRBJ1-1; D is unclear. This CDR3 spans 15 amino acids. Trimming pared 0 bases from V and 0 bases from J, leaving 9 bases between. Germline assignment: CDR1 SGHRS and CDR2 YFSETQ. For the CDR3, the DNA is TGCGCCAGCAGCTTGGAGTTGGGGATGAACACTGAAGCTTTCTTT. Translating gives CASSLELGMNTEAFF.

This clonotype was seen ten or more times. The chain combines TRBV6-1 with TRBJ1-5; tentative D call: TRBD1 (5 bases). This CDR3 contains 15 residues. Per germline, CDR1 MNHNS and CDR2 SASEGT. V was trimmed by 0 bases and J by 6 bases, leaving 12 bases between them. The CDR3 region is CASSEAGSGGQPQHF. CDR3 bases: TGTGCCAGCAGTGAAGCGGGGTCGGGGGGTCAGCCCCAGCATTTT.